Sequencing of this T cell receptor (beta chain) was carried out in a study of cytomegalovirus exposure and HLA in healthy donors. Study results and caveats: Accurate prediction of most subjects' HLA-A and HLA-B alleles from TCR beta sequences was reported. The study dropped some indistinguishable V segments, TRBV6-2 and TRBV6-3 among them. More clonal expansion characterized HLA-associated TCR beta chains than equally common others in a later analysis. Reportedly, a later analysis found an Asian-associated ancestry cluster had fewer N-insertions than the roughly 630-donor mean.

The CDR3 has 17 amino acids. Trimming took 3 bases from V and 1 from J; bases not matched to a gene: 4. CDR1 and CDR2 (germline): SGHTA, FQGNSA. To note about this clone: Its target is unknown.

PCR used 60 Vbeta primers and 13 Jbeta primers. The table came from immunoSEQ multiplex PCR; TCRdb's copy has only in-frame clones and leaves some out. This specimen shows roughly 50,000 clones; the ten leading clones hold about 25%. The sample consisted of PBMCs. The source of this sequence is a man aged 40-49 years in good health and CMV-seropositive. V usage is TRBV7-2 and J usage is TRBJ2-7; the match to TRBD2 covers 15 bases. The CDR3 loop reads CASSFPGTSGGSYEQYF. The DNA for the CDR3 is TGTGCCAGCAGCTTTCCCGGGACTAGCGGGGGGTCCTACGAGCAGTACTTC. The variable domain in full, completed from reference TRBV7-2 and TRBJ2-7, reads GAGVSQSPSNKVTEKGKDVELRCDPISGHTALYWYRQSLGQGLEFLIYFQGNSAPDKSGLPSDRFSAERTGGSVSTLTIQRTQQEDSAVYLCASSFPGTSGGSYEQYFGPGTRLTVT.